The 14 T cell receptor beta chains listed next were all sequenced from one sample in a study of identifying expanded T cells in peripheral blood. TCRdb keeps only in-frame clones here, not all; method: immunoSEQ multiplex PCR. The profile shows tens of thousands of clones, approximately 83% of them singletons. Input material: blood. The receptors were gathered from a person aged 18 to 70 in good health.

V gene TRBV5-1 combines with J gene TRBJ2-2; the D is unclear. The V gene's germline CDR1 is SGHRS and CDR2 YFSETQ. Trimming left V 0 bases short and J 6 bases short, with 9 bases between. The CDR3 is made up of 14 amino acids. CDR3 coding DNA: TGCGCCAGCAGCTTGGGGGATGTTCCCGGGGAGCTGTTTTTT. This gives the protein CASSLGDVPGELFF.

V usage is TRBV19 and J usage is TRBJ1-2; the D gene is possibly TRBD1 (5 bases). This CDR3 has 11 residues. Trimming stripped 7 bases from V and 8 bases from J, with 11 bases between. Germline V gene sequence: CDR1 LNHDA, CDR2 SQIVND (reference sequence). This CDR3 reads CASMRGSGYTF. In DNA form, the CDR3 reads TGTGCCAGTATGAGGGGATCGGGCTACACCTTC.

The chain is built from TRBV7-9 and TRBJ2-5; D may be TRBD2 (5 bases). The V gene lost 4 bases and the J gene lost 0 bases, with 15 bases spanning the gap. Per the germline V gene, CDR1 is SEHNR and CDR2 is FQNEAQ (reference sequence). The CDR3 is 16 residues long. CDR3 sequence (DNA): TGTGCCAGCAGCTCCGCCGGTGTCGGGAACCAAGAGACCCAGTACTTC. It specifies CASSSAGVGNQETQYF.

This rearrangement joins TRBV5-1 to TRBJ2-3; 8 bases map to TRBD1. Germline CDR1 SGHRS, CDR2 YFSETQ. This CDR3 spans 17 amino acids. Trimming at V came to 4 bases and at J to 3 bases, leaving 13 bases not matched to a gene. Here the CDR3 reads CASSRIRDRGGTDTQYF. CDR3 DNA: TGCGCCAGCAGCCGTATTAGAGACAGGGGAGGTACAGATACGCAGTATTTT.

The chain has TRBV7-8 and TRBJ2-5; D perhaps matches TRBD2 (5 bases). This CDR3 has 13 residues. V was pared by 4 bases and J by 6 bases, with 12 bases between. Germline-derived CDR1 and CDR2 are SGHVS and FQNEAQ. The CDR3 region has the DNA TGTGCCAGCAGCTCAACCGGGGTAAAGACCCAGTACTTC. Its protein product is CASSSTGVKTQYF.

Only a few counts were recorded for this clone. The rearrangement uses TRBV5-4 and TRBJ2-5; TRBD2 might be the D (6 bases). The germline V gene encodes CDR1 SGHNT and CDR2 YYREEE (reference sequence). V was pared by 4 bases and J by 5 bases, with 6 bases between. This CDR3 region has 11 residues. Here the CDR3 reads CASSGGETQYF. The CDR3 region has the DNA TGTGCCAGCAGCGGGGGGGAGACCCAGTACTTC.

V and J are TRBV19 and TRBJ2-1, with TRBD2 matching over 7 bases. The CDR3 runs 15 residues. Germline V gene sequence: CDR1 LNHDA, CDR2 SQIVND (reference sequence). The trim removed 5 bases at V and 0 bases at J, leaving 4 bases unmatched. This chain's CDR3 is CASSFRGGSYNEQFF. The CDR3 region has the DNA TGTGCCAGTAGTTTTCGCGGGGGCTCCTACAATGAGCAGTTCTTC.

The J gene is TRBJ2-3, the V gene TRBV7-6; tentative D call: TRBD1 (7 bases). Germline loops: CDR1 SGHVS, CDR2 FNYEAQ. The CDR3 totals 17 residues. The germline V and J ends were trimmed by 2 bases and 4 bases, with 19 bases remaining between them. The CDR3 here is CASSLSYGGGSSDTQYF. CDR3 DNA: TGTGCCAGCAGCTTATCTTATGGAGGGGGCTCGTCAGATACGCAGTATTTT.

V gene TRBV25-1 combines with J gene TRBJ2-4; D assignment may be TRBD1 or TRBD2 (5 bases each). Germline CDR1 and CDR2: MGHDK and SYGVNS. The CDR3 is 11 residues long. Deletions cut 10 bases from V and 7 bases from J, with 11 bases between. The CDR3 reads CATGTGNIQYF. The CDR3 DNA sequence: TGTGCCACCGGGACCGGGAACATTCAGTACTTC. The full variable domain, completed using reference TRBV25-1 and TRBJ2-4, is EADIYQTPRYLVIGTGKKITLECSQTMGHDKMYWYQQDPGMELHLIHYSYGVNSTEKGDLSSESTVSRIRTEHFPLTLESARPSHTSQYLCATGTGNIQYFGAGTRLSVL.

The chain recombines TRBV10-2 with TRBJ1-2; 7 nucleotides match TRBD1. CDR1 is WSHSY, CDR2 SAAADI, per germline. CDR3 length equals 15 residues. The V and J ends lost 7 bases and 7 bases, in that order; junction bases with no gene match: 15. The CDR3 reads CASKGDQGGPFGYTF. CDR3 bases: TGCGCCAGCAAGGGGGACCAGGGGGGACCCTTTGGCTACACCTTC.

The chain recombines TRBV30 with TRBJ2-7; 8 bases line up with TRBD1. The CDR3 covers 14 residues. CDR1 and CDR2 from the germline V gene are GTSNPN and SVGIG (reference sequence). J gave up 0 bases and V 2 bases, and 3 bases lay outside the gene matches. The CDR3 DNA follows: TGTGCCTGGAGTCAGGGGGCATTCTCCTACGAGCAGTACTTC. Encoded protein: CAWSQGAFSYEQYF. The whole variable domain, filled in from reference TRBV30 and TRBJ2-7, reads SQTIHQWPATLVQPVGSPLSLECTVEGTSNPNLYWYRQAAGRGLQLLFYSVGIGQISSEVPQNLSASRPQDRQFILSSKKLLLSDSGFYLCAWSQGAFSYEQYFGPGTRLTVT.

The rearrangement joins TRBV4-2 to TRBJ2-3, with D uncertain. Looked up from germline, CDR1 is LGHNA and CDR2 is YNFKEQ. The CDR3 is made up of 16 amino acids. V dropped 0 bases and J dropped 0 bases, with 10 bases sitting between them. The CDR3 DNA reads TGTGCCAGCAGCCAAGATGGGGTGGTTAGCACAGATACGCAGTATTTT. Encoded protein: CASSQDGVVSTDTQYF.

The V and J genes are TRBV18 and TRBJ1-4; possibly TRBD1 for D (6 bases). Germline V gene sequence: CDR1 KGHSH, CDR2 LQKENI. The ends were cut back, 4 bases at V and 4 bases at J, with 13 bases in the middle. CDR3 length equals 15 residues. This CDR3 is CASSLAQGNNEKLFF. The CDR3 DNA is TGTGCCAGCTCACTGGCTCAGGGGAATAATGAAAAACTGTTTTTT.

The chain carries TRBV10-1 and TRBJ1-2; D unclear. The germline CDR1 and CDR2 sequences are WNHNN and SYGVQD (reference sequence). V was pared by 0 bases and J by 7 bases, with 9 bases between. CDR3 length: 13 amino acids. The CDR3 sequence: CASSESGGIGYTF. In nucleotides, the CDR3 is TGCGCCAGCAGTGAGTCGGGCGGGATTGGCTACACCTTC.